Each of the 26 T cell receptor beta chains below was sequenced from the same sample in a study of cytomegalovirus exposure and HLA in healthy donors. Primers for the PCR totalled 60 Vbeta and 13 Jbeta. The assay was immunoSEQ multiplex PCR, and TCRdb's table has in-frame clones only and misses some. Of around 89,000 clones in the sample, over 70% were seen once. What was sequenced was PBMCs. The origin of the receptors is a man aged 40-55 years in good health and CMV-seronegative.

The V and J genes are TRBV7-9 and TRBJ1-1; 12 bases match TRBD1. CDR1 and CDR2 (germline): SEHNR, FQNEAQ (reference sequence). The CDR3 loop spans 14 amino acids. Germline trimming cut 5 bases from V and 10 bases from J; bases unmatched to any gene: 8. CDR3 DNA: TGTGCCAGCAGCCCTGGGACAGGGGGCCGAATAGCTTTCTTT. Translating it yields CASSPGTGGRIAFF.

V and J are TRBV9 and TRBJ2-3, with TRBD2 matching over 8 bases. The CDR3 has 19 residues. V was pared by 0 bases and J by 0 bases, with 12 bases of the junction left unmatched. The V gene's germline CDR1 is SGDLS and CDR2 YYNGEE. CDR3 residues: CASSVGGRRRGASTDTQYF. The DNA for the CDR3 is TGTGCCAGCAGCGTAGGGGGAAGGAGGCGGGGGGCAAGCACAGATACGCAGTATTTT.

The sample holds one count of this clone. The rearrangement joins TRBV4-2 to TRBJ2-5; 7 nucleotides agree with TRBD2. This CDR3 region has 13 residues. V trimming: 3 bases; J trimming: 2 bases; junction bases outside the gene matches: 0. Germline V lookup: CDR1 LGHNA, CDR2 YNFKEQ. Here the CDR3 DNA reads TGTGCCAGCAGCCAGCGGGGGCAAGAGACCCAGTACTTC. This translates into CASSQRGQETQYF.

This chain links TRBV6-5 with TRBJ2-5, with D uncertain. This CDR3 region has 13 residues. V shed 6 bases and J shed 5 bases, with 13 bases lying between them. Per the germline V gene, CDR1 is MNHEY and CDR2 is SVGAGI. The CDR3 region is CASSLSYYETQYF. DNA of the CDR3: TGTGCCAGCAGCCTCTCTTACTACGAGACCCAGTACTTC.

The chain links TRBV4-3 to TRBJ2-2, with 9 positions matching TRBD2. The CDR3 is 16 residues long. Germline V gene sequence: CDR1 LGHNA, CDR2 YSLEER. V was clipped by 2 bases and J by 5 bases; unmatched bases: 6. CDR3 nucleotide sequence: TGCGCCAGCAGCCAACATTCTAGCGGGGTTACCGGGGAGCTGTTTTTT. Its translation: CASSQHSSGVTGELFF.

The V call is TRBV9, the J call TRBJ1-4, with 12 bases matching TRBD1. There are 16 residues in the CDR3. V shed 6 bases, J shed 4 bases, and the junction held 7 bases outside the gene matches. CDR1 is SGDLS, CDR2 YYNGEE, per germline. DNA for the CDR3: TGTGCCAGCACGCGGGGACAGGGGGCGGGTAATGAAAAACTGTTTTTT. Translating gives CASTRGQGAGNEKLFF.

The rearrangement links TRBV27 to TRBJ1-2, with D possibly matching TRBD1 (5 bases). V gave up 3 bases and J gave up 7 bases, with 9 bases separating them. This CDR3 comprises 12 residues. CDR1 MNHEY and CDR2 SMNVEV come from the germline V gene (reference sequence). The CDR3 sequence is CASSLAGSGYTF. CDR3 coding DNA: TGTGCCAGCAGTTTGGCAGGGTCTGGCTACACCTTC.

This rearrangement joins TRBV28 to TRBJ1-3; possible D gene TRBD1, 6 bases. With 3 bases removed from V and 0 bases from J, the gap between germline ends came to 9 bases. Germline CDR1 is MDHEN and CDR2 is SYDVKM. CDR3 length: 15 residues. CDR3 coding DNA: TGTGCCAGCAGTTTCGACAGGACCTCTGGAAACACCATATATTTT. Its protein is CASSFDRTSGNTIYF.

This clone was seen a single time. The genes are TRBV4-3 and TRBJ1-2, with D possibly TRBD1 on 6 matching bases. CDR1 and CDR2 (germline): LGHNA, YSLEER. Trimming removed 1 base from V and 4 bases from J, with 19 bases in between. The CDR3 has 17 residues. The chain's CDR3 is CASSQVVVAGDPYGYTF. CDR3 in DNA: TGCGCCAGCAGCCAAGTTGTTGTTGCAGGGGACCCCTATGGCTACACCTTC.

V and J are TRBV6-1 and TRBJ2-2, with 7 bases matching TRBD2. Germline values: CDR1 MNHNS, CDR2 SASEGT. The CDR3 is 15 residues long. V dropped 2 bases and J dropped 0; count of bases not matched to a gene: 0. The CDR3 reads CASSERGANTGELFF. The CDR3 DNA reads TGTGCCAGCAGTGAACGGGGGGCGAACACCGGGGAGCTGTTTTTT.

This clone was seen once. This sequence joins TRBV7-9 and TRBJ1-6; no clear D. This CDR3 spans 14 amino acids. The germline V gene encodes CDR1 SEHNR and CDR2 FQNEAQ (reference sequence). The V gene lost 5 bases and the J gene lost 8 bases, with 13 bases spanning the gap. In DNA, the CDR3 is TGTGCCAGCAGCCCCGCCGGGAATCATTCACCCCTCCACTTT. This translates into CASSPAGNHSPLHF.

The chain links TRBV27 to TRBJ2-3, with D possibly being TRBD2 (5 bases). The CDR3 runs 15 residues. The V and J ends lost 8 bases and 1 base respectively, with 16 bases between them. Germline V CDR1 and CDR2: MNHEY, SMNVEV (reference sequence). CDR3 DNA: TGTGCCAGCCGAGAGGTGGACTGGGGCACAGATACGCAGTATTTT. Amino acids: CASREVDWGTDTQYF.

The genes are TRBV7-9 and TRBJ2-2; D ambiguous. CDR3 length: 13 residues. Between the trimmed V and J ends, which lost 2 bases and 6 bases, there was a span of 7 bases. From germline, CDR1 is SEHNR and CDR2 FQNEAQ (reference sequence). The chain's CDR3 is CASSLSGAGELFF. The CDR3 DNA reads TGTGCCAGCAGCTTAAGTGGAGCCGGGGAGCTGTTTTTT.

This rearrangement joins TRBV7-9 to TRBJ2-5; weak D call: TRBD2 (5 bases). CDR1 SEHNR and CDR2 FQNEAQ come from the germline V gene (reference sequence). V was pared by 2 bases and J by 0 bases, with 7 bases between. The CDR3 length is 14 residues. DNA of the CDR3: TGTGCCAGCAGCTTAACGAGGGACCAAGAGACCCAGTACTTC. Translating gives CASSLTRDQETQYF.

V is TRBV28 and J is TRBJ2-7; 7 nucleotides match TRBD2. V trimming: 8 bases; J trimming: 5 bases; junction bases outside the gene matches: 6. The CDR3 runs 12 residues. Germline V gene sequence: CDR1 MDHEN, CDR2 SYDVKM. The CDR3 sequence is CASRLALHEQYF. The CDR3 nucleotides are TGTGCCAGCCGACTAGCTCTCCACGAGCAGTACTTC.

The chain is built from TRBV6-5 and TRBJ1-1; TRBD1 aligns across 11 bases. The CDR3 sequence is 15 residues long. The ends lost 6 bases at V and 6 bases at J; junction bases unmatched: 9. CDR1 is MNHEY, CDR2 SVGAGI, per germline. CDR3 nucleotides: TGTGCCAGCAGAATTCGGACAGGGGGCTCCTCTGAAGCTTTCTTT. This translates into CASRIRTGGSSEAFF.

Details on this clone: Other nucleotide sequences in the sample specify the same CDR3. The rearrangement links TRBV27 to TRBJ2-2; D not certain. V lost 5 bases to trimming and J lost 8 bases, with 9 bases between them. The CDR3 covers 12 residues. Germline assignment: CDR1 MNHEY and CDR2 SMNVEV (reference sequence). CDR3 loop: CASSPRSGELFF. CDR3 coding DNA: TGTGCCAGCAGTCCCAGGTCGGGGGAGCTGTTTTTT.

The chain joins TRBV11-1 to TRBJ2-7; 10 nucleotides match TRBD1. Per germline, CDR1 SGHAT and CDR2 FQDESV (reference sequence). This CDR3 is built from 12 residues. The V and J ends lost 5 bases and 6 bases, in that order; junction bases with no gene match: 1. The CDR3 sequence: CASSRDRGEQYF. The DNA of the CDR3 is TGTGCCAGCAGCCGGGACAGGGGCGAGCAGTACTTC. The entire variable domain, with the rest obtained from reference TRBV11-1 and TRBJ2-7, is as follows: EAEVAQSPRYKITEKSQAVAFWCDPISGHATLYWYRQILGQGPELLVQFQDESVVDDSQLPKDRFSAERLKGVDSTLKIQPAELGDSAMYLCASSRDRGEQYFGPGTRLTVT.

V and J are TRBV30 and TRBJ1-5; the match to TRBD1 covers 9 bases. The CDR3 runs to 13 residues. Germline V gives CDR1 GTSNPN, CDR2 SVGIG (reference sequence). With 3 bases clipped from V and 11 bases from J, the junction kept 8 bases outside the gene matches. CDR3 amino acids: CAWSGTGNSAQHF. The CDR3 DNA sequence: TGTGCCTGGAGCGGGACAGGGAATTCAGCCCAGCATTTT.

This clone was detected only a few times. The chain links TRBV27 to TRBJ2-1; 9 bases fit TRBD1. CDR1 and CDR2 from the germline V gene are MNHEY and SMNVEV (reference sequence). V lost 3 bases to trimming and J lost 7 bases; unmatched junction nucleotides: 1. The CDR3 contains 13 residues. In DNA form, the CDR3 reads TGTGCCAGCAGTTTCGGGACAGGGAATGAGCAGTTCTTC. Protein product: CASSFGTGNEQFF.

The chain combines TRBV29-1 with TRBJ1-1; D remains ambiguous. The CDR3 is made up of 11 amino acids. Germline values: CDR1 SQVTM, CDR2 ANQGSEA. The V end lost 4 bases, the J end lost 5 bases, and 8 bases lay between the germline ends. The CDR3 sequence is CSVATGTEAFF. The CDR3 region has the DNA TGCAGCGTTGCGACGGGGACTGAAGCTTTCTTT.

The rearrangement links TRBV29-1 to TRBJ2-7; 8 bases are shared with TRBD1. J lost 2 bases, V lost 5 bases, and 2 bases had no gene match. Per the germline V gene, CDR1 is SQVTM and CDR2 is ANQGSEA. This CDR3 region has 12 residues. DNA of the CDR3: TGCAGCGTTCAACAGGGGGCCTACGAGCAGTACTTC. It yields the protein CSVQQGAYEQYF.

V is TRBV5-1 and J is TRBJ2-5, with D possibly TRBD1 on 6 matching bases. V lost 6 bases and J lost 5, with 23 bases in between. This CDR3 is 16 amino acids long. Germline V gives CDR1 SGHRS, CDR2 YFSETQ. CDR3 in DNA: TGCGCCAGCACCAAACTGGGGGCAGGCGTGTTGGAGACCCAGTACTTC. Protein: CASTKLGAGVLETQYF.

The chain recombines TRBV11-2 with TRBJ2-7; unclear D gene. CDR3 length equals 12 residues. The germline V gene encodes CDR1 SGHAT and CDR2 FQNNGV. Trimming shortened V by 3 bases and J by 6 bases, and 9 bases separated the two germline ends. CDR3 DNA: TGTGCCAGCAGCTTCCTCAGGTCCGAGCAGTACTTC. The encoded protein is CASSFLRSEQYF.

CDR3 DNA: TGTGCCAGCAGTTTTGAGGGGGCCCAAGAGACCCAGTACTTC. It is translated as CASSFEGAQETQYF. This rearrangement joins TRBV6-5 to TRBJ2-5, with TRBD1 identical over 7 bases. V shed 4 bases, J shed 1 base, and the junction held 3 bases outside the gene matches. The CDR3 is 14 residues long. The germline CDR1 and CDR2 sequences are MNHEY and SVGAGI.

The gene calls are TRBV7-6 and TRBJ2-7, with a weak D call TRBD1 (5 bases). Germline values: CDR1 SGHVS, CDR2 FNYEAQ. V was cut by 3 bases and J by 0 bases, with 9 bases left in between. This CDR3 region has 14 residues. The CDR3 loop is CASSFKGNSYEQYF. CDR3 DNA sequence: TGTGCCAGCAGCTTTAAGGGGAACTCCTACGAGCAGTACTTC. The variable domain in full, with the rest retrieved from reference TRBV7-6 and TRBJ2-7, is GAGVSQSPRYKVTKRGQDVALRCDPISGHVSLYWYRQALGQGPEFLTYFNYEAQQDKSGLPNDRFSAERPEGSISTLTIQRTEQRDSAMYRCASSFKGNSYEQYFGPGTRLTVT.